The T cell receptor (beta chain) under discussion was sequenced for a study of cytomegalovirus exposure and HLA in healthy donors. Study conclusions and caveats: High specificity and sensitivity for cytomegalovirus status were reported for the classifier. Productive rates of about 90% or about 30% were seen for most TCR beta V segments in an earlier analysis.

Primers: 60 Vbeta forward and 13 Jbeta reverse. Here immunoSEQ multiplex PCR was the method, and the copy in TCRdb shows in-frame clones only, minus some. The sample records some 200,000 clones, roughly 80% being singletons. About this clone: What it recognizes is unknown.

CDR1 is MRHNA, CDR2 SNTAGT, per germline. The CDR3 is 15 residues long. Trimming left V 6 bases short and J 8 bases short, with 17 bases between. The genes are TRBV6-4 and TRBJ1-6; weak D call: TRBD1 (6 bases). The source material was PBMCs. This TCR was sampled from a man aged 50 or older in good health and CMV-seronegative. DNA for the CDR3: TGTGCCAGCAGAGTCCGGTCACACAGGGATTCACCCCTCCACTTT. It encodes CASRVRSHRDSPLHF.